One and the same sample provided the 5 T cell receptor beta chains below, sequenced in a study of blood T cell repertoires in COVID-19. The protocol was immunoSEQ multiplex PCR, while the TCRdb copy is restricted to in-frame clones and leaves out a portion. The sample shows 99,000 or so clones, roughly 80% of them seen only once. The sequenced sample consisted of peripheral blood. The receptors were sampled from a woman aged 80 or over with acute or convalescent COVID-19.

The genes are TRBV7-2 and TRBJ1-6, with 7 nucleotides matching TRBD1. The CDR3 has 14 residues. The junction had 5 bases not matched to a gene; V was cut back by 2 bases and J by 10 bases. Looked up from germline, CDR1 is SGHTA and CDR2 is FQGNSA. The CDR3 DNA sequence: TGTGCCAGCAGCTTACTACAGGGGAACTCACCCCTCCACTTT. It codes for CASSLLQGNSPLHF.

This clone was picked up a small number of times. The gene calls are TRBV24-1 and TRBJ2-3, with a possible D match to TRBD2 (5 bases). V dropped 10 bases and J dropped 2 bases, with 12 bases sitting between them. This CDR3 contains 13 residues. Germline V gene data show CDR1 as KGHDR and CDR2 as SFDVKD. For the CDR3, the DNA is TGTGCCACTAGGTCGGACTCCACAGATACGCAGTATTTT. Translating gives CATRSDSTDTQYF.

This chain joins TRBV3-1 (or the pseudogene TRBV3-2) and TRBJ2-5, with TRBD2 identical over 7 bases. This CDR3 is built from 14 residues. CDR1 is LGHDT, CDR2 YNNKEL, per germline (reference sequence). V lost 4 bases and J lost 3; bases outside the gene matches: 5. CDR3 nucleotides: TGTGCCAGCAGCCCAAGCGGGGTAAAAGAGACCCAGTACTTC. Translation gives CASSPSGVKETQYF.

The CDR3 DNA reads as TGTGCCAGCGGACCTAGCGCAAGTCCCTACAATGAGCAGTTCTTC. This gives the protein CASGPSASPYNEQFF. The J gene is TRBJ2-1, the V gene TRBV28; perhaps TRBD2 as D (6 bases). Germline loops: CDR1 MDHEN, CDR2 SYDVKM. This CDR3 is 15 amino acids long. Trimming removed 8 bases at V and 2 bases at J, with 16 bases between.

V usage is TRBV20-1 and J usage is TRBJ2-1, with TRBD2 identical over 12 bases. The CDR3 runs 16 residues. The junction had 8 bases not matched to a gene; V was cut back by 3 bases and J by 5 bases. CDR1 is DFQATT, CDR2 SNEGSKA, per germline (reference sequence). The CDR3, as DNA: TGCAGTGCTAGTTTAATACTAGCGGGAGGCCACAATGAGCAGTTCTTC. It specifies CSASLILAGGHNEQFF.